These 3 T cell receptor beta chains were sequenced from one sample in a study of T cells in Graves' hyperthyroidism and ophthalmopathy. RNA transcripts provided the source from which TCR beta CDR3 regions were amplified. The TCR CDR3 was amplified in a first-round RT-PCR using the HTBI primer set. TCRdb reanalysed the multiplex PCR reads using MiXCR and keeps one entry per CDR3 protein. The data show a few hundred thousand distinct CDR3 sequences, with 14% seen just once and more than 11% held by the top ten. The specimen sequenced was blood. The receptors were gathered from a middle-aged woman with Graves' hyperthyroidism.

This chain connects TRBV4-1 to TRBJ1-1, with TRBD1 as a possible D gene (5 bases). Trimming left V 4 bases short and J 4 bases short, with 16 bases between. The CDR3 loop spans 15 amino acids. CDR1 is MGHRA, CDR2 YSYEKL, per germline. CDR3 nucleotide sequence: TGCGCCAGCAGCCCCCGGGGAGGGGTTGGCACTGAAGCTTTCTTT. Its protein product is CASSPRGGVGTEAFF.

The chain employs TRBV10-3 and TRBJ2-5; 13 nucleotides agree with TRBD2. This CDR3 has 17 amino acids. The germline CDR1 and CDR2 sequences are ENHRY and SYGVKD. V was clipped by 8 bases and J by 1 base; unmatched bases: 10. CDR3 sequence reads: CAISGTSGTRGQETQYF. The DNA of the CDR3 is TGTGCCATCTCCGGGACTAGCGGGACCAGGGGCCAAGAGACCCAGTACTTC.

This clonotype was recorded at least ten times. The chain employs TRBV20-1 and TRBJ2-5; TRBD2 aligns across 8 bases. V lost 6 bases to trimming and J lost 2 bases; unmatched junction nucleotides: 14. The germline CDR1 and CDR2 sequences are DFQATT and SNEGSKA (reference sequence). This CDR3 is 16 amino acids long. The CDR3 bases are TGCAGTGCCCATTATACCCTAGCGGGCTTTCAAGAGACCCAGTACTTC. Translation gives CSAHYTLAGFQETQYF.